This T cell receptor beta chain was retrieved from a study of T cells in Graves' hyperthyroidism and ophthalmopathy. Stable disease denoted Graves' hyperthyroidism without ophthalmopathy progression within 18 months. RNA transcripts provided the source from which TCR beta CDR3 regions were amplified. Researchers ran a first-round RT-PCR on the TCR CDR3 using the HTBI primer set. MiXCR, run by TCRdb on the multiplex PCR reads, gives a single entry per CDR3 protein. The sample has under 350,000 distinct CDR3 sequences; about 13% are singletons. The V end was cut by 3 bases, the J end by 7 bases, with 6 bases between. The CDR3 sequence is 11 residues long. Germline V gene data show CDR1 as MNHNS and CDR2 as SASEGT. This clonotype was observed a few times.

This chain uses TRBV6-1 with TRBJ1-1; no clear D gene. The source is a woman between 40 and 50 years old with Graves' hyperthyroidism. Sequenced: blood. DNA for the CDR3: TGTGCCAGCAGTGACAATATTGAAGCTTTCTTT. This encodes CASSDNIEAFF.